Each of the 18 T cell receptor beta chains below was sequenced from the same sample in a study of blood T cell repertoires in COVID-19. Produced via immunoSEQ multiplex PCR; TCRdb's table is partial and in-frame only. The sample holds fewer than 400,000 clones; 90% are singletons and the top ten take almost 4%. Sample: PBMCs or T cells enriched from blood (not recorded which). Every receptor here comes from a young woman who had been exposed to COVID-19.

This rearrangement joins TRBV9 to TRBJ2-1; TRBD1 agrees at 7 bases. Germline V gives CDR1 SGDLS, CDR2 YYNGEE. The ends lost 4 bases at V and 8 bases at J; junction bases unmatched: 9. The CDR3 consists of 14 residues. The CDR3 DNA is TGTGCCAGCAGCTTGTACAGGGGCGAGGATGAGCAGTTCTTC. Its protein is CASSLYRGEDEQFF.

The rearrangement joins TRBV4-1 to TRBJ1-6; 7 bases match TRBD1. The V segment lost 0 bases and the J segment 9 bases; nucleotides outside the gene matches: 14. CDR1 is MGHRA and CDR2 is YSYEKL in the germline V gene. CDR3 size: 18 residues. CDR3 region: CASSQDPSTGHIGSPLHF. CDR3 DNA sequence: TGCGCCAGCAGCCAAGATCCCTCGACAGGGCATATAGGTTCACCCCTCCACTTT.

This rearrangement joins TRBV6-1 to TRBJ1-1; possibly TRBD1 for D (5 bases). Per the germline V gene, CDR1 is MNHNS and CDR2 is SASEGT. Deletions cut 2 bases from V and 1 base from J, with 8 bases between. The CDR3 is 14 amino acids. The CDR3 protein is CASSERGSNTEAFF. Written as DNA, the CDR3 is TGTGCCAGCAGTGAAAGGGGCTCGAACACTGAAGCTTTCTTT.

The CDR3 DNA reads TGCAGCGTTGAAGATCGGACAGTTAACTATGGCTACACCTTC. Translation: CSVEDRTVNYGYTF. The rearrangement uses TRBV29-1 and TRBJ1-2; D is possibly TRBD1 (6 bases). The germline V and J ends were trimmed by 0 bases and 1 base, with 9 bases remaining between them. CDR3 size: 14 residues. CDR1 SQVTM and CDR2 ANQGSEA come from the germline V gene.

V usage is TRBV7-9 and J usage is TRBJ1-1, with D possibly being TRBD1 (5 bases). The germline gives CDR1 SEHNR, CDR2 FQNEAQ (reference sequence). V lost 2 bases and J 6 bases, leaving 16 bases between the germline ends. This CDR3 comprises 15 residues. The DNA for the CDR3 is TGTGCCAGCAGCTTATGGGGGGGAACCGCGGCTGAAGCTTTCTTT. This sequence encodes CASSLWGGTAAEAFF. Based on the CDR3 plus reference TRBV7-9 and TRBJ1-1, the full variable domain is DTGVSQNPRHKITKRGQNVTFRCDPISEHNRLYWYRQTLGQGPEFLTYFQNEAQLEKSRLLSDRFSAERPKGSFSTLEIQRTEQGDSAMYLCASSLWGGTAAEAFFGQGTRLTVV.

The rearrangement links TRBV5-1 to TRBJ2-5, with D tentatively TRBD1 (6 bases). Germline V gene lookup returns CDR1 SGHRS and CDR2 YFSETQ. There are 16 residues in the CDR3. V was pared by 6 bases and J by 4 bases, with 22 bases between. Here the CDR3 reads CASTPDRALGGETQYF. Written as DNA, the CDR3 is TGCGCCAGCACACCCGATCGGGCCTTAGGGGGAGAGACCCAGTACTTC.

V gene TRBV10-3 combines with J gene TRBJ1-2; 8 bases map to TRBD1. Germline values: CDR1 ENHRY, CDR2 SYGVKD. V shed 7 bases, J shed 5 bases, and the junction held 12 bases outside the gene matches. This CDR3 comprises 15 residues. The chain's CDR3 is CAIMAQDREKYGYTF. The CDR3 DNA reads TGTGCCATCATGGCCCAGGACAGGGAGAAATATGGCTACACCTTC.

The chain links TRBV15 to TRBJ2-1, with a possible D match to TRBD1 (5 bases). Deletions cut 5 bases from V and 8 bases from J, with 10 bases between. The germline V gene has CDR1 LNHNV and CDR2 YYDKDF (reference sequence). This CDR3 is built from 12 residues. The CDR3 bases are TGTGCCACCAGCTTCTGGGGCCATGAGCAGTTCTTC. Translation: CATSFWGHEQFF.

On this clone itself: Different DNA sequences within this sample yield the same CDR3. The rearrangement links TRBV5-6 to TRBJ1-1; the D is unclear. Germline CDR1 reads SGHDT; CDR2 reads YYEEEE. This CDR3 has 12 amino acids. Trimming took off 2 bases at V and 0 bases at J, with 2 bases between the two ends. CDR3 in amino acids: CASSFMNTEAFF. The CDR3 coding sequence is TGTGCCAGCAGCTTTATGAACACTGAAGCTTTCTTT.

The chain carries TRBV19 and TRBJ1-1; 7 bases map to TRBD1. The CDR3 is 12 amino acids. The V and J ends lost 11 bases and 3 bases, in that order; junction bases with no gene match: 6. The germline gives CDR1 LNHDA, CDR2 SQIVND (reference sequence). In DNA form, the CDR3 reads TGTGCCGGCAAAACAGGGGACACTGAAGCTTTCTTT. Protein: CAGKTGDTEAFF.

The chain employs TRBV29-1 and TRBJ2-5, with TRBD1 as a possible D gene (6 bases). The V gene lost 7 bases and the J gene lost 5 bases, with 14 bases spanning the gap. Looked up from germline, CDR1 is SQVTM and CDR2 is ANQGSEA. This CDR3 region has 12 residues. The DNA for the CDR3 is TGCAGCGGATTAAGGGGGTCGGAGACCCAGTACTTC. This gives the protein CSGLRGSETQYF.

This chain joins TRBV19 and TRBJ1-3; D is uncertain. V was trimmed by 3 bases and J by 2 bases, leaving 14 bases between them. The CDR3 spans 16 residues. CDR1 and CDR2 (germline): LNHDA, SQIVND (reference sequence). As DNA, the CDR3 is TGTGCCAGTAGTATCATAAAGGCGGTGGCTGGAAACACCATATATTTT. Residues: CASSIIKAVAGNTIYF.

The chain has TRBV28 and TRBJ1-1; 10 nucleotides agree with TRBD1. Unmatched junction bases numbered 18, after V lost 10 bases and J lost 10 bases. The CDR3 spans 15 residues. Germline loops: CDR1 MDHEN, CDR2 SYDVKM. DNA for the CDR3: TGTGCCACCGACCCCCCAACCGGGACAGGGGAGTCAGCTTTCTTT. It specifies CATDPPTGTGESAFF.

This chain joins TRBV18 and TRBJ2-1; 12 positions match TRBD2. Germline CDR1 KGHSH, CDR2 LQKENI. The trim removed 3 bases at V and 2 bases at J, leaving 5 bases unmatched. This CDR3 spans 17 amino acids. CDR3: CASSPPGLAGPYNEQFF. The CDR3 DNA reads as TGTGCCAGCTCACCGCCCGGACTAGCGGGGCCCTACAATGAGCAGTTCTTC.

The rearrangement links TRBV5-4 to TRBJ1-3, with 8 positions matching TRBD1. Germline CDR1 reads SGHNT; CDR2 reads YYREEE (reference sequence). The length of the CDR3 is 15 residues. V shed 2 bases, J shed 0 bases, and the junction held 1 base outside the gene matches. The DNA for the CDR3 is TGTGCCAGCAGCTTCGACAGGGGCTCTGGAAACACCATATATTTT. It encodes CASSFDRGSGNTIYF.

The chain has TRBV6-6 and TRBJ1-1; D call uncertain. Trimming stripped 3 bases from V and 4 bases from J, with 18 bases between. The germline V gene has CDR1 MNHNY and CDR2 SVGAGI (reference sequence). The CDR3 loop spans 16 amino acids. DNA of the CDR3: TGTGCCAGCAGTTATCTTTGGGTTAGCCAGAGCACTGAAGCTTTCTTT. Amino acid sequence: CASSYLWVSQSTEAFF.

The V and J genes are TRBV2 and TRBJ1-3; D is possibly TRBD1 (5 bases). Per the germline V gene, CDR1 is SNHLY and CDR2 is FYNNEI. The CDR3 contains 11 residues. V lost 7 bases, J lost 4 bases, and 5 bases lay in between. CDR3: CASTGGNTIYF. CDR3 nucleotide sequence: TGTGCCAGCACAGGGGGAAACACCATATATTTT.

Notes on this clone: One end of the junction does not line up with germline, which may come from a read error. J is TRBJ1-5 and V is TRBV18; D unresolved. The germline V gene has CDR1 KGHSH and CDR2 LQKENI. This CDR3 is built from 13 residues. CDR3 amino acids: CASSLEGKQPQHF. The CDR3 DNA sequence: TGTGCCAGCTCACTGGAGGGCAAACAGCCCCAGCATTTT.